Listed below are T cell receptor beta chains from one sample, sequenced in a study of blood T cells in healthy people across ages. TCRdb processed the 5' RACE reads anew with MiXCR; each CDR3 protein has one entry. The sample lists hundreds of thousands of distinct CDR3 sequences; around three fifths were seen once. The sample consisted of blood. These receptor sequences come from a man in his forties or fifties in good health. CDR3s include the opening cysteine and the closing phenylalanine or tryptophan. The D gene is left open where the match is weak. A row's size may be missing; if present it is once, few, many or a size class.

d_call j_call v_call clone_size cdr3_nt cdr3_aa
- TRBJ2-5 TRBV6-6 few TGTGCCAGCAGCCCCCTTAGGACGAAGGCGGACCAGTACTTC CASSPLRTKADQYF
TRBD1 TRBJ2-1 TRBV29-1 - TGCAGCGGGGACAGGTGTACGGCCTTGCAGTCCTACAATGAGCAGTTCTTC CSGDRCTALQSYNEQFF
- TRBJ1-1 TRBV28 - TGTGCCAGCAATGAGGGGGGGGTGAACACTGAAGCTTTCTTT CASNEGGVNTEAFF
TRBD2 TRBJ2-1 TRBV5-1 - TGCGCCAGCAGCTTGGGACTAGCGGGAGGGGTTGCCTTCTACAATGAGCAGTTCTTC CASSLGLAGGVAFYNEQFF
TRBD2 TRBJ2-7 TRBV28 few TGTGCCAGCAGTTTAGTAGCGGGAGGCCGATACGAGCAGTACTTC CASSLVAGGRYEQYF
- TRBJ2-7 TRBV20-1 few TGCAGTGCTAGAGCTCCGGACAGTAACTACGAGCAGTACTTC CSARAPDSNYEQYF
- TRBJ2-7 TRBV20-1 few TGCAGTGCTAGGGGCTACGAGCAGTACTTC CSARGYEQYF
- TRBJ1-5 TRBV12-3/TRBV12-4 few TGTGCCAGCAGTTTAGCGTGGACGGGGGTACAGCCCCAGCATTTT CASSLAWTGVQPQHF
TRBD1 TRBJ2-5 TRBV28 - TGTGCCAGCAGTAAAGGACCCTCGGACAGGAGACAAGAAGAGACCCAGTACTTC CASSKGPSDRRQEETQYF
TRBD2 TRBJ2-7 TRBV4-1 few TGCGCCAGCAGCATTCGGGAAGCGGGACTAGCGGGAGACCCGGGCCACGAGCAGTACTTC CASSIREAGLAGDPGHEQYF
- TRBJ2-1 TRBV29-1 few TGCAGCGTTGGACTGAACTACAATGAGCAGTTCTTC CSVGLNYNEQFF
TRBD1 TRBJ1-1 TRBV4-2 few TGTGCCAGCAGCCAAGGACAGGGTGGGATGAACACTGAAGCTTTCTTT CASSQGQGGMNTEAFF
TRBD1 TRBJ2-1 TRBV5-5 many TGTGCCAGCAGCCCCGGGACAGGGGGCTACAATGAGCAGTTCTTC CASSPGTGGYNEQFF
TRBD1 TRBJ2-7 TRBV13 - TGTGCCAGCAGCGAGGGGGCGCCCTACGAGCAGTACTTC CASSEGAPYEQYF
TRBD2 TRBJ2-1 TRBV5-1 - TGCGCCAGCAGCTCACCTAGCGGGGGGCCGAGCAATGAGCAGTTCTTC CASSSPSGGPSNEQFF
TRBD2 TRBJ2-7 TRBV7-9 - TGTGCCAGCAGTTCCCCCCGGGGGGGGACCTACAATGAGCAGTACTTC CASSSPRGGTYNEQYF
- TRBJ2-2 TRBV7-9 - TGTGCCAGCAGCAGCGCCGCCGGGGAGCTGTTTTTT CASSSAAGELFF
- TRBJ2-5 TRBV6-5 - TGTGCCAGCATCTCCACAAGGGAGACCCAGTACTTC CASISTRETQYF
TRBD1 TRBJ2-7 TRBV6-2/TRBV6-3 - TGTGCCAGCAGTTACGCGACAGGGGGTTACGAGCAGTACTTC CASSYATGGYEQYF
TRBD1 TRBJ1-2 TRBV10-3 - TGTGCCATCAGGGAACAGGGACAGACTAACTATGGCTACACCTTC CAIREQGQTNYGYTF
TRBD2 TRBJ2-7 TRBV9 - TGTGCCAGCAGCGTAGAGGTAGCGGGGATTTACGAGCAGTACTTC CASSVEVAGIYEQYF
- TRBJ2-1 TRBV20-1 - TGCAGTGCCTTCTATTCCTACAATGAGCAGTTCTTC CSAFYSYNEQFF
TRBD2 TRBJ2-1 TRBV5-1 - TGCGCCAGCAGCACTTCTAGCGGGGGGGCTTACAATGAGCAGTTCTTC CASSTSSGGAYNEQFF
- TRBJ1-6 TRBV5-1 - TGCGCCAGCAGCTCAACACCGGGACGGAACAATTCACCCCTCCACTTT CASSSTPGRNNSPLHF
- TRBJ2-7 TRBV5-1 - TGCGCCAGCAGCGTAGATCCGGGACGGGCCTACGAGCAGTACTTC CASSVDPGRAYEQYF
- TRBJ2-7 TRBV7-2 - TGTGCCAGCAGCTTCCCTTCCTACGAGCAGTACTTC CASSFPSYEQYF
- TRBJ1-1 TRBV4-2 - TGTGCCAGCAGCCAAGGGGGCCCTGAAGCTTTCTTT CASSQGGPEAFF
- TRBJ2-4 TRBV24-1 - TGTGCCACCAGTGATACAGGGGCCAAAAACATTCAGTACTTC CATSDTGAKNIQYF
TRBD1 TRBJ2-6 TRBV12-3/TRBV12-4 few TGTGCCAGCAGAAGGGACAGCCTCTCTGGGGCCAACGTCCTGACTTTC CASRRDSLSGANVLTF
- TRBJ2-7 TRBV5-1 - TGCGCCAGCAGCCTAACCGGGACATCGATCGAGCAGTACTTC CASSLTGTSIEQYF
TRBD1 TRBJ1-2 TRBV28 - TGTGCCAGCAGAAAGGGACAGGGGTATGGCTACACCTTC CASRKGQGYGYTF
- TRBJ2-3 TRBV29-1 few TGCAGCGCCCGCTGGGCGGGGAGCACAGATACGCAGTATTTT CSARWAGSTDTQYF
TRBD2 TRBJ2-5 TRBV9 - TGTGCCAGCAGCGTAGGGTATAGCGGGGGCTCCCAGTACTTC CASSVGYSGGSQYF
- TRBJ2-7 TRBV16 once TGTGCCAGCAGCCTAGGCACGCATATAGTCTACGAGCAGTACTTC CASSLGTHIVYEQYF
- TRBJ2-7 TRBV12-3/TRBV12-4 few TGTGCCAGCAGTTTCGGTTTGGCAGCGTATACCTACGAGCAGTACTTC CASSFGLAAYTYEQYF
TRBD1 TRBJ2-7 TRBV28 - TGTGCCAGCAGTTTAGCTCAGGGGGCCGGCTACGAGCAGTACTTC CASSLAQGAGYEQYF
- TRBJ2-6 TRBV20-1 many TGCAGTGCTAGAGAGCCTCGCTCTGGGGCCAACGTCCTGACTTTC CSAREPRSGANVLTF
TRBD1 TRBJ2-5 TRBV11-2 - TGTGCCAGCAGCTTCAGACGGGACAGGGGCAGGGAGACCCAGTACTTC CASSFRRDRGRETQYF